This T cell receptor (beta chain) was captured by sequencing in a study of blood T cells in healthy people across ages. This clonotype was detected a few times. A second PCR, run for 7 to 11 cycles, used a sample-barcoded 5' primer plus a J-beta primer mix. In TCRdb, the 5' RACE reads were re-called with MiXCR into one record per CDR3 protein. Of roughly 790,000 distinct CDR3 sequences listed, around 46% are singletons. The CDR3 spans 14 residues. Germline V gene sequence: CDR1 MNHNY, CDR2 SVGAGI (reference sequence). The J segment lost 3 bases and the V segment lost 6 bases, leaving 7 bases of the junction unmatched.

The sample comprised blood. The V and J genes are TRBV6-6 and TRBJ2-7; 8 bases map to TRBD2. This TCR came from a woman aged 55 to 70 in good health. CDR3 region: CASSRGGTDYEQYF. Written as DNA, the CDR3 is TGTGCCAGCAGCCGGGGGGGGACGGACTACGAGCAGTACTTC.